This T cell receptor (beta chain) stems from a study of blood T cell repertoires in COVID-19. Per the study methods: Reference gene primer amplification yielded estimated nucleated cell counts. Some clones are missing from TCRdb's copy, which holds only in-frame ones; the method was immunoSEQ multiplex PCR. The V and J calls and the clone size are those of that table, but D and trimming were determined from the DNA. The sample records more than 150,000 clones, 78% being singletons. The receptor comes from a woman older than 75 with acute or convalescent COVID-19. Sequenced material: peripheral blood.

CDR3 residues: CASSLSRPGGMEKLFF. The CDR3 DNA reads TGTGCCAGCAGTTTATCCAGGCCAGGGGGTATGGAAAAACTGTTTTTT. The chain has TRBV28 and TRBJ1-4; TRBD1 matches at 7 bases. From germline, CDR1 is MDHEN and CDR2 SYDVKM. The junction had 10 bases not matched to a gene; V was cut back by 1 base and J by 8 bases. CDR3 size: 16 residues.